These 15 T cell receptor beta chains came from one sample sequenced in a study of pediatric ulcerative colitis. Repertoires were generated with immunoSEQ multiplex PCR, while TCRdb's copy carries only in-frame clones and drops some. The repertoire consists of about 60,000 clones, with approximately 87% occurring once and the leading ten covering approximately 1.5%. Sequencing used blood. The source is a boy aged 10-17 years who was a control in a study of pediatric ulcerative colitis.

This clone was observed a few times. The chain is built from TRBV19 and TRBJ1-5; D is possibly TRBD1 (5 bases). This CDR3 spans 17 amino acids. Trimming took 3 bases from V and 7 from J, leaving 22 bases between them. The germline gives CDR1 LNHDA, CDR2 SQIVND (reference sequence). DNA of the CDR3: TGTGCCAGTAGTATCAGGTACGATTCGGGGGTTGGACAGCCCCAGCATTTT. This codes for CASSIRYDSGVGQPQHF. The full variable domain, rest sourced from reference TRBV19 and TRBJ1-5, is DGGITQSPKYLFRKEGQNVTLSCEQNLNHDAMYWYRQDPGQGLRLIYYSQIVNDFQKGDIAEGYSVSREKKESFPLTVTSAQKNPTAFYLCASSIRYDSGVGQPQHFGDGTRLSIL.

V usage is TRBV19 and J usage is TRBJ2-6; no reliable D call. The V gene lost 2 bases and the J gene lost 4 bases, with 9 bases spanning the gap. The CDR3 is 15 amino acids. The V gene's germline CDR1 is LNHDA and CDR2 SQIVND (reference sequence). The chain's CDR3 is CASSISGSGANVLTF. CDR3 bases: TGTGCCAGTAGTATATCCGGGTCCGGGGCCAACGTCCTGACTTTC.

The genes are TRBV28 and TRBJ1-3; 8 nucleotides line up with TRBD1. Germline V lookup: CDR1 MDHEN, CDR2 SYDVKM. The CDR3 runs to 15 residues. V shed 0 bases, J shed 4 bases, and the junction held 2 bases outside the gene matches. DNA for the CDR3: TGTGCCAGCAGTTTATGGCAGGGGGCAGGAAACACCATATATTTT. Its translation: CASSLWQGAGNTIYF. Supplemented by reference TRBV28 and TRBJ1-3, the full variable domain reads DVKVTQSSRYLVKRTGEKVFLECVQDMDHENMFWYRQDPGLGLRLIYFSYDVKMKEKGDIPEGYSVSREKKERFSLILESASTNQTSMYLCASSLWQGAGNTIYFGEGSWLTVV.

The J gene is TRBJ2-1, the V gene TRBV6-4; 8 bases are shared with TRBD2. This CDR3 contains 15 residues. Germline V lookup: CDR1 MRHNA, CDR2 SNTAGT. Unmatched junction bases numbered 8, after V lost 0 bases and J lost 10 bases. CDR3 coding DNA: TGTGCCAGCAGTGACTCGGCGGGAGGAGAGTCGGAGCAGTTCTTC. It translates to CASSDSAGGESEQFF.

This clone has only one observation. This chain links TRBV11-2 with TRBJ2-7; TRBD2 matches at 11 bases. This CDR3 is built from 17 residues. Germline V CDR1 and CDR2: SGHAT, FQNNGV. The J segment lost 1 base and the V segment lost 5 bases, leaving 10 bases of the junction unmatched. The CDR3 sequence: CASSLTISSGRSYEQYF. In DNA, the CDR3 is TGTGCCAGCAGCCTCACGATCTCTAGCGGGAGGTCCTACGAGCAGTACTTC.

The J gene is TRBJ2-1, the V gene TRBV27, with unresolved D. V was trimmed by 5 bases and J by 12 bases, leaving 23 bases between them. Looked up from germline, CDR1 is MNHEY and CDR2 is SMNVEV (reference sequence). This CDR3 has 15 amino acids. The CDR3 nucleotides read TGTGCCAGCAGTCGCTCCCCCTTGCAGGCCTCGGGGCAGTTCTTC. Translating it yields CASSRSPLQASGQFF.

Here the CDR3 reads CASSPQREGGYTF. For the CDR3, the DNA is TGTGCCAGCAGCCCCCAGCGAGAAGGTGGCTACACCTTC. The chain recombines TRBV7-3 with TRBJ1-2; unclear D gene. From germline, CDR1 is SGHTA and CDR2 FQGTGA. The ends were cut back, 5 bases at V and 7 bases at J, with 14 bases in the middle. The CDR3 is made up of 13 amino acids.

This chain connects TRBV27 to TRBJ1-5; D possibly corresponds to TRBD1 (6 bases). This CDR3 region has 14 residues. Germline V gene lookup returns CDR1 MNHEY and CDR2 SMNVEV (reference sequence). The V end lost 8 bases, the J end lost 4 bases, and 15 bases lay between the germline ends. This CDR3 reads CASAEGGGNQPQHF. CDR3 nucleotides: TGTGCCAGCGCTGAGGGGGGAGGGAATCAGCCCCAGCATTTT.

V is TRBV27 and J is TRBJ1-5, with unresolved D. V was clipped by 3 bases and J by 2 bases, with 2 bases between them. This CDR3 is built from 12 residues. CDR1 is MNHEY, CDR2 SMNVEV, per germline (reference sequence). In DNA, the CDR3 is TGTGCCAGCAGTTTTCGCAATCAGCCCCAGCATTTT. Encoded protein: CASSFRNQPQHF.

The rearrangement uses TRBV10-3 and TRBJ2-3; 9 positions match TRBD1. The trim removed 5 bases at V and 4 bases at J, leaving 4 bases unmatched. Germline CDR1 and CDR2: ENHRY and SYGVKD. CDR3 length: 14 residues. The DNA for the CDR3 is TGTGCCATCAGTCCAGGGACAGGGTCAGATACGCAGTATTTT. Protein product: CAISPGTGSDTQYF.

The rearrangement joins TRBV4-3 to TRBJ1-1; 8 nucleotides match TRBD1. CDR3 size: 14 residues. CDR1 and CDR2 (germline): LGHNA, YSLEER. V trimming: 0 bases; J trimming: 6 bases; junction bases outside the gene matches: 3. CDR3 sequence (DNA): TGCGCCAGCAGCCAAGATTCAGGGGGCGCTGAAGCTTTCTTT. This codes for CASSQDSGGAEAFF.

This sequence joins TRBV6-1 and TRBJ1-6; 7 bases agree with TRBD1. Trimming took 1 base from V and 8 from J; bases not matched to a gene: 2. Germline CDR1 reads MNHNS; CDR2 reads SASEGT. The CDR3 contains 14 residues. CDR3 residues: CASSEVDRDSPLHF. The CDR3 region has the DNA TGTGCCAGCAGTGAAGTAGACAGGGATTCACCCCTCCACTTT.

V is TRBV7-6 and J is TRBJ1-1; D possibly corresponds to TRBD1 (5 bases). The ends were cut back, 2 bases at V and 2 bases at J, with 12 bases in the middle. Looked up from germline, CDR1 is SGHVS and CDR2 is FNYEAQ. This CDR3 is built from 15 residues. The CDR3 DNA is TGTGCCAGCAGCTTAAGGGGTAACCCAAACACTGAAGCTTTCTTT. Amino acid sequence: CASSLRGNPNTEAFF.

This rearrangement joins TRBV6-5 to TRBJ1-6, with 9 bases aligning to TRBD1. The CDR3 sequence is 15 residues long. Germline CDR1 is MNHEY and CDR2 is SVGAGI. The ends lost 0 bases at V and 6 bases at J; junction bases unmatched: 0. CDR3 coding DNA: TGTGCCAGCAGTTACTCGGGACAGGGTAATTCACCCCTCCACTTT. Residues: CASSYSGQGNSPLHF.

This chain joins TRBV11-2 and TRBJ2-3; 9 bases fit TRBD2. In germline, CDR1 is SGHAT, CDR2 FQNNGV. V lost 3 bases to trimming and J lost 4 bases; unmatched junction nucleotides: 8. This CDR3 is 16 amino acids long. CDR3 region: CASSLVGGRVSDTQYF. The CDR3 nucleotides are TGTGCCAGCAGCTTGGTGGGCGGGAGGGTTTCAGATACGCAGTATTTT.